This T cell receptor (beta chain) emerged from a study of T cells in localized non-small cell lung cancer. The germline V gene has CDR1 LNHDA and CDR2 SQIVND (reference sequence). V was trimmed by 2 bases and J by 2 bases, leaving 7 bases between them. The CDR3 spans 14 residues. Produced via immunoSEQ multiplex PCR; TCRdb's table is partial and in-frame only. This sample has over 1,500 clones, with approximately 24% found just once. The source is a female donor at least 60 years old with stage II lung adenocarcinoma. The rearrangement links TRBV19 to TRBJ1-5; D is undetermined. The source was normal lung tissue next to the tumor, collected before any cancer treatment. CDR3 in DNA: TGTGCCAGTAGTATACCCGGGGGCAATCAGCCCCAGCATTTT. Translation: CASSIPGGNQPQHF. The full variable domain, with the rest looked up from reference TRBV19 and TRBJ1-5, is DGGITQSPKYLFRKEGQNVTLSCEQNLNHDAMYWYRQDPGQGLRLIYYSQIVNDFQKGDIAEGYSVSREKKESFPLTVTSAQKNPTAFYLCASSIPGGNQPQHFGDGTRLSIL.